These 24 T cell receptor beta chains share one sample of origin, sequenced in a study of persistence of HIV-infected CD4 T cells. What these receptors recognize is not known. The stimulus was an HIV-1 Gag 15-mer peptide pool, 0.8 to 1 ug/peptide/mL. CD40L/CD69 double-negative CD45RO-high memory CD4+ T cells were collected. Sequencing used immunoSEQ version 4 in survey mode. Using immunoSEQ multiplex PCR, the repertoire was profiled, and TCRdb retains in-frame clones only, with some absent. The profile shows 30,000 to 45,000 clones, around 83% of them singletons. This specimen consisted of cultured CD4+ T cells from PBMCs, obtained from a patient who received antiretroviral therapy. The receptors were gathered from an adult with HIV. The donor label of this sample is uncertain.

The J gene is TRBJ2-5, the V gene TRBV19; 9 bases align to TRBD2. This CDR3 is 18 amino acids long. The V and J ends lost 3 bases and 4 bases, in that order; junction bases with no gene match: 15. CDR1 and CDR2 from the germline V gene are LNHDA and SQIVND (reference sequence). DNA for the CDR3: TGTGCCAGTAGTATGTCTAGGAGCGGGGGGCTGTTGGCAGAGACCCAGTACTTC. Amino acids: CASSMSRSGGLLAETQYF.

The chain links TRBV20-1 to TRBJ2-1, with D unresolved. Per germline, CDR1 DFQATT and CDR2 SNEGSKA (reference sequence). V was pared by 3 bases and J by 9 bases, with 9 bases between. The CDR3 is 11 amino acids. The CDR3 DNA follows: TGCAGTGCTAGTGGGGTCCCTGAGCAGTTCTTC. Amino acid sequence: CSASGVPEQFF.

The chain recombines TRBV2 with TRBJ2-3; D perhaps matches TRBD2 (6 bases). This CDR3 spans 15 amino acids. Germline V gene data show CDR1 as SNHLY and CDR2 as FYNNEI. Trimming left V 5 bases short and J 2 bases short, with 14 bases between. CDR3 in amino acids: CASSPLAYDTDTQYF. In nucleotides, the CDR3 is TGTGCCAGCAGTCCCCTAGCGTACGACACAGATACGCAGTATTTT.

The V and J genes are TRBV9 and TRBJ2-2, with TRBD2 matching over 10 bases. The V gene's germline CDR1 is SGDLS and CDR2 YYNGEE. With V trimmed by 0 bases and J by 7 bases, 9 bases remained unmatched. The CDR3 is 17 residues long. The CDR3 DNA reads as TGTGCCAGCAGCGTAGATCCAGCGGGGGGGCCCGTCGGGGAGCTGTTTTTT. Protein sequence: CASSVDPAGGPVGELFF.

This rearrangement joins TRBV12-3 or TRBV12-4 to TRBJ1-1; D gene ambiguous. V was clipped by 4 bases and J by 5 bases, with 11 bases between them. The CDR3 extends over 13 amino acids. CDR3 sequence (DNA): TGTGCCAGCAGTTCAATGACTAGGACTGAAGCTTTCTTT. This encodes CASSSMTRTEAFF.

J is TRBJ1-2 and V is TRBV7-2; D is unclear. Germline assignment: CDR1 SGHTA and CDR2 FQGNSA. This CDR3 has 14 residues. Trimming stripped 1 base from V and 4 bases from J, with 10 bases between. CDR3 protein: CASSLEGFVYGYTF. Written as DNA, the CDR3 is TGTGCCAGCAGCTTAGAGGGTTTTGTCTATGGCTACACCTTC.

The chain recombines TRBV5-1 with TRBJ1-2; no clear D gene. Germline CDR1 reads SGHRS; CDR2 reads YFSETQ. The CDR3 totals 14 residues. Deletions cut 3 bases from V and 1 base from J, with 10 bases between. The CDR3 here is CASSYNDGNYGYTF. The DNA for the CDR3 is TGCGCCAGCAGCTATAACGACGGTAACTATGGCTACACCTTC.

This chain uses TRBV7-2 with TRBJ2-7; 8 nucleotides match TRBD2. The V segment lost 4 bases and the J segment 6 bases; nucleotides outside the gene matches: 11. This CDR3 has 15 amino acids. Germline CDR1 and CDR2: SGHTA and FQGNSA. The CDR3 reads CASSSYPGTSAEQYF. CDR3 DNA sequence: TGTGCCAGCAGCTCCTACCCCGGGACTAGTGCCGAGCAGTACTTC.

This clone was observed a single time. This chain uses TRBV28 with TRBJ2-7, with 7 bases lining up with TRBD1. V dropped 5 bases and J dropped 2; count of bases not matched to a gene: 9. Germline values: CDR1 MDHEN, CDR2 SYDVKM. The CDR3 has 15 residues. This CDR3 reads CASSLFGQGAYEQYF. The CDR3 DNA follows: TGTGCCAGCAGTCTGTTCGGGCAGGGGGCCTACGAGCAGTACTTC.

The chain combines TRBV5-1 with TRBJ2-7; TRBD1 is a possible D gene (6 bases). CDR1 is SGHRS, CDR2 YFSETQ, per germline. V was shortened by 5 bases and J by 9 bases, with 15 bases between the two germline ends. The CDR3 is made up of 12 amino acids. CDR3 protein: CASSQSGEGQYF. As DNA, the CDR3 is TGCGCCAGCAGTCAATCAGGGGAAGGGCAGTACTTC.

The rearrangement links TRBV12-3 or TRBV12-4 to TRBJ1-2; D is undetermined. This CDR3 is 13 amino acids long. V lost 5 bases, J lost 6 bases, and 13 bases lay in between. CDR3 sequence reads: CASSRQSGHGYTF. CDR3 nucleotide sequence: TGTGCCAGCAGTCGACAATCCGGACATGGCTACACCTTC.

The chain couples TRBV27 to TRBJ2-1, with 11 bases that match TRBD2. Losses at the gene ends were 1 base for V and 6 bases for J; bases not matched to a gene: 8. The CDR3 is made up of 17 amino acids. The germline V gene encodes CDR1 MNHEY and CDR2 SMNVEV (reference sequence). The CDR3 DNA sequence: TGTGCCAGCAGTTTATGGCCTAGCGGGGGGCGCTTCAATGAGCAGTTCTTC. Translating gives CASSLWPSGGRFNEQFF.

This clone was counted only a few times. This chain links TRBV24-1 with TRBJ1-3; D is unresolved. Germline V gene lookup returns CDR1 KGHDR and CDR2 SFDVKD. CDR3 length: 16 amino acids. Trimming stripped 4 bases from V and 0 bases from J, with 12 bases between. The CDR3 region is CATSEPDGLSGNTIYF. CDR3 sequence (DNA): TGTGCCACCAGTGAGCCGGACGGCCTCTCTGGAAACACCATATATTTT.

The chain combines TRBV19 with TRBJ1-1, with D possibly matching TRBD1 (5 bases). CDR3 size: 15 residues. V was cut by 5 bases and J by 1 base, with 14 bases left in between. Germline CDR1 reads LNHDA; CDR2 reads SQIVND (reference sequence). CDR3 residues: CASSPDDRSNTEAFF. The CDR3 nucleotides read TGTGCCAGTAGTCCCGACGACAGATCGAACACTGAAGCTTTCTTT.

This clone has a single count. V gene TRBV6-5 combines with J gene TRBJ2-7, with D hard to call. CDR1 MNHEY and CDR2 SVGAGI come from the germline V gene. This CDR3 is built from 13 residues. V was shortened by 8 bases and J by 1 base, with 12 bases between the two germline ends. This chain's CDR3 is CASSTGNSYEQYV. CDR3 sequence (DNA): TGTGCCAGCTCGACCGGTAATTCCTACGAGCAGTACGTC.

The chain links TRBV30 to TRBJ2-2; TRBD1 is a possible D gene (6 bases). Trimming took 7 bases from V and 3 from J, leaving 15 bases between them. CDR3 size: 14 residues. CDR1 GTSNPN and CDR2 SVGIG come from the germline V gene (reference sequence). CDR3 region: CALQGSRHTGELFF. The CDR3 DNA reads TGTGCCTTACAGGGAAGCAGGCACACCGGGGAGCTGTTTTTT.

The V call is TRBV4-2, the J call TRBJ2-2, with 12 bases lining up with TRBD1. The CDR3 sequence is 18 residues long. Per the germline V gene, CDR1 is LGHNA and CDR2 is YNFKEQ. V lost 4 bases to trimming and J lost 7 bases; unmatched junction nucleotides: 13. CDR3 sequence reads: CASSLKPGTGGRVGELFF. The CDR3 nucleotides read TGTGCCAGCAGCCTCAAACCTGGGACAGGGGGCCGGGTCGGGGAGCTGTTTTTT.

This rearrangement joins TRBV6-5 to TRBJ2-7; 10 nucleotides agree with TRBD1. With V trimmed by 2 bases and J by 6 bases, 1 base remained unmatched. The CDR3 length is 13 residues. CDR1 and CDR2 (germline): MNHEY, SVGAGI. CDR3 region: CASSYGTGVEQYV. CDR3 DNA sequence: TGTGCCAGCAGTTACGGGACAGGGGTCGAGCAGTACGTC.

The chain uses TRBV9 and TRBJ2-5, with 7 bases aligning to TRBD2. V lost 2 bases, J lost 0 bases, and 4 bases stayed unmatched. Germline lookup yields CDR1 SGDLS and CDR2 YYNGEE. The CDR3 has 15 amino acids. CDR3 region: CASSVKGLHQETQYF. CDR3 nucleotide sequence: TGTGCCAGCAGCGTTAAGGGACTACACCAAGAGACCCAGTACTTC.

This clone occurred once. J is TRBJ1-1 and V is TRBV12-5; TRBD1 aligns across 11 bases. Germline V gene lookup returns CDR1 LGHNT and CDR2 FRNRAP. The CDR3 is 16 amino acids. V trimming: 6 bases; J trimming: 5 bases; junction bases outside the gene matches: 11. The CDR3 reads CASGSGTGGGWTEAFF. As DNA, the CDR3 is TGTGCTAGTGGCTCCGGGACAGGGGGAGGATGGACTGAAGCTTTCTTT.

This rearrangement joins TRBV7-6 to TRBJ2-7; D is perhaps TRBD1 (5 bases). CDR1 is SGHVS, CDR2 FNYEAQ, per germline. V was pared by 2 bases and J by 3 bases, with 11 bases between. The CDR3 consists of 14 residues. CDR3: CASSLSGLGYEQYF. The DNA of the CDR3 is TGTGCCAGCAGCTTATCAGGGTTGGGCTACGAGCAGTACTTC.

This clone was seen a few times. The V gene is TRBV30, the J gene TRBJ1-5; TRBD1 agrees at 7 bases. This CDR3 comprises 12 residues. With V trimmed by 5 bases and J by 5 bases, 3 bases remained unmatched. Germline-derived CDR1 and CDR2 are GTSNPN and SVGIG (reference sequence). The CDR3 sequence is CAWDRVDQPQHF. In DNA, the CDR3 is TGTGCCTGGGACAGGGTGGATCAGCCCCAGCATTTT.

The J gene is TRBJ2-3, the V gene TRBV29-1; D assignment may be TRBD1 or TRBD2 (6 bases each). V was cut by 4 bases and J by 7 bases, with 12 bases left in between. CDR3 length: 12 amino acids. Germline CDR1 SQVTM, CDR2 ANQGSEA. In DNA form, the CDR3 reads TGCAGCGTTGCGGGGGCGCGGAATACGCAGTATTTT. This translates into CSVAGARNTQYF.

The CDR3 region has the DNA TGTGCCAGCAGTCTAAAGCCATATAGGGGCTACACCTTC. It codes for CASSLKPYRGYTF. The chain carries TRBV28 and TRBJ1-2; D is unresolved. This CDR3 spans 13 amino acids. Trimming stripped 5 bases from V and 8 bases from J, with 15 bases between. The germline gives CDR1 MDHEN, CDR2 SYDVKM.